The present T cell receptor (beta chain) was sequenced within a study of tumor-infiltrating lymphocytes in primary liver carcinoma. Points from the study as a whole: Tumor top-250-clone fraction significantly exceeded that of blood (p = 0.039).

There are a few counts of this clonotype. Antigen specificity is unknown. In addition to blood RNA drawn from unsorted whole blood, germline DNA was extracted. Germline CDR1 and CDR2: MDHEN and SYDVKM. The V gene lost 7 bases and the J gene lost 2 bases, with 12 bases spanning the gap. CDR3 length: 15 amino acids. Reverse transcription of approximately 500 ng total RNA with a constant-region primer produced TCR beta cDNA. Three nested multiplex PCR rounds, a slightly modified ARM-PCR method, built the TCR beta libraries. A C-beta reverse primer was combined with TRBV1-TRBV30 forward primers in the first two PCR rounds, and each round had 10 cycles. MiXCR was run by TCRdb on the multiplex PCR reads, yielding one entry per CDR3 protein. The sample includes about 310,000 distinct CDR3 sequences, about 60% of them seen just once.

Sequencing was carried out using peripheral blood. The TCR sequence derives from a man aged 40-49 years with primary liver carcinoma and hepatitis B virus infection. The rearrangement joins TRBV28 to TRBJ2-6; TRBD1 is a possible D gene (5 bases). CDR3 nucleotides: TGTGCCAGCAAAGAACAGGCAACTGGGGCCAACGTCCTGACTTTC. Translated, it gives CASKEQATGANVLTF.